Shown below are 21 T cell receptor beta chains from a single sample sequenced in a study of cytomegalovirus exposure and HLA in healthy donors. Primers: 60 Vbeta forward and 13 Jbeta reverse. The assay was immunoSEQ multiplex PCR, and TCRdb's table has in-frame clones only and misses some. The sample records 150,000 to 200,000 clones, about four fifths being singletons. The sequenced sample consisted of PBMCs. Receptors were obtained from a male donor in good health and CMV-seronegative.

CDR3 nucleotides: TGTGCCAGCAGAGGTCCGGGACAGGTGAATCAGCCCCAGCATTTT. Protein: CASRGPGQVNQPQHF. The V call is TRBV6-5, the J call TRBJ1-5; 8 positions agree with TRBD1. The trim removed 6 bases at V and 4 bases at J, leaving 8 bases unmatched. CDR1 MNHEY and CDR2 SVGAGI come from the germline V gene. The CDR3 contains 15 residues.

This chain connects TRBV4-2 to TRBJ2-3, with 9 bases identical to TRBD2. This CDR3 region has 14 residues. The trim removed 8 bases at V and 3 bases at J, leaving 6 bases unmatched. CDR1 LGHNA and CDR2 YNFKEQ come from the germline V gene. The CDR3 sequence is CASGIAGATDTQYF. For the CDR3, the DNA is TGTGCCAGCGGAATAGCGGGGGCGACAGATACGCAGTATTTT.

This chain uses TRBV6-6 with TRBJ1-1; tentatively, D is TRBD1 (5 bases). Trimming cost V 7 bases and J 0 bases, with 12 bases left between them. CDR1 MNHNY and CDR2 SVGAGI come from the germline V gene (reference sequence). The CDR3 has 14 residues. In DNA, the CDR3 is TGTGCCAGCACCGCCCGGGGGATGAACACTGAAGCTTTCTTT. This gives the protein CASTARGMNTEAFF.

The chain couples TRBV6-6 to TRBJ1-6; 8 bases are a match to TRBD1. The V gene's germline CDR1 is MNHNY and CDR2 SVGAGI (reference sequence). Trimming at V came to 8 bases and at J to 3 bases, leaving 6 bases not matched to a gene. The CDR3 spans 15 residues. The CDR3 loop is CASFGGQGYNSPLHF. In nucleotides, the CDR3 is TGTGCCAGCTTCGGTGGACAGGGCTATAATTCACCCCTCCACTTT.

The V and J genes are TRBV6-4 and TRBJ2-7; 11 nucleotides align to TRBD2. The J segment lost 2 bases and the V segment lost 7 bases, leaving 4 bases of the junction unmatched. Germline V lookup: CDR1 MRHNA, CDR2 SNTAGT. CDR3 length: 14 residues. CDR3 loop: CASMGSGGAYEQYF. The CDR3 DNA reads as TGTGCCAGCATGGGTAGCGGGGGGGCCTACGAGCAGTACTTC.

The rearrangement joins TRBV4-1 to TRBJ2-7, with D uncertain. The germline V and J ends were trimmed by 4 bases and 0 bases, with 7 bases remaining between them. Germline-derived CDR1 and CDR2 are MGHRA and YSYEKL. The CDR3 length is 13 residues. The CDR3 spells CASSPGSSYEQYF. The CDR3 nucleotides are TGCGCCAGCAGCCCTGGTAGCTCCTACGAGCAGTACTTC.

The rearrangement joins TRBV6-1 to TRBJ1-5, with D uncertain. Germline assignment: CDR1 MNHNS and CDR2 SASEGT. This CDR3 region has 13 residues. V gave up 10 bases and J gave up 2 bases, with 12 bases separating them. CDR3 in amino acids: CATNPTGNQPQHF. The CDR3 nucleotides read TGTGCCACCAACCCAACAGGCAATCAGCCCCAGCATTTT.

This chain links TRBV19 with TRBJ2-7, with D maybe TRBD2 (6 bases). V gave up 3 bases and J gave up 0 bases, with 21 bases separating them. Germline CDR1 LNHDA, CDR2 SQIVND (reference sequence). The CDR3 covers 18 residues. Here the CDR3 reads CASSIAASVRVHSYEQYF. CDR3 DNA sequence: TGTGCCAGTAGTATTGCAGCTAGCGTAAGGGTTCACTCCTACGAGCAGTACTTC.

This clone showed up just a few times. The chain employs TRBV28 and TRBJ2-3, with TRBD1 identical over 8 bases. V shed 1 base and J 4 bases; nucleotides not matched to a gene: 4. Per germline, CDR1 MDHEN and CDR2 SYDVKM. This CDR3 comprises 15 residues. The CDR3 DNA sequence: TGTGCCAGCAGTTTATACGGACAGGGCCCAGATACGCAGTATTTT. Translation gives CASSLYGQGPDTQYF.

V and J are TRBV4-1 and TRBJ2-1; D remains unclear. The length of the CDR3 is 13 residues. From germline, CDR1 is MGHRA and CDR2 YSYEKL. V was trimmed by 0 bases and J by 7 bases, leaving 7 bases between them. The CDR3 here is CASSQDFSNEQFF. The CDR3 DNA sequence: TGCGCCAGCAGCCAAGATTTTTCGAATGAGCAGTTCTTC.

On this clone itself: Other DNA sequences of this sample code for an identical CDR3. V usage is TRBV29-1 and J usage is TRBJ1-1; 8 nucleotides align to TRBD1. The V segment lost 4 bases and the J segment 0 bases; nucleotides outside the gene matches: 1. CDR3 length: 13 residues. Germline V gene data show CDR1 as SQVTM and CDR2 as ANQGSEA. DNA of the CDR3: TGCAGCGTTGGGACAGGGTTGAACACTGAAGCTTTCTTT. Its protein is CSVGTGLNTEAFF. The variable domain in full, with the rest retrieved from reference TRBV29-1 and TRBJ1-1, is SAVISQKPSRDICQRGTSLTIQCQVDSQVTMMFWYRQQPGQSLTLIATANQGSEATYESGFVIDKFPISRPNLTFSTLTVSNMSPEDSSIYLCSVGTGLNTEAFFGQGTRLTVV.

J is TRBJ2-4 and V is TRBV18, with D possibly TRBD1 on 6 matching bases. The V end was cut by 3 bases, the J end by 1 base, with 10 bases between. Looked up from germline, CDR1 is KGHSH and CDR2 is LQKENI. This CDR3 has 15 amino acids. As DNA, the CDR3 is TGTGCCAGCTCACCTGGGGGCGAGGCCAAAAACATTCAGTACTTC. Translated, it gives CASSPGGEAKNIQYF.

The chain joins TRBV6-1 to TRBJ2-1; 9 bases are a match to TRBD2. J gave up 5 bases and V 7 bases, and 9 bases lay outside the gene matches. The length of the CDR3 is 15 residues. Looked up from germline, CDR1 is MNHNS and CDR2 is SASEGT. In nucleotides, the CDR3 is TGTGCCAGCACCTACCTAGCGGGGTTAAACAATGAGCAGTTCTTC. It translates to CASTYLAGLNNEQFF.

The gene calls are TRBV6-5 and TRBJ1-1, with D hard to call. Germline CDR1 is MNHEY and CDR2 is SVGAGI. The CDR3 covers 13 residues. Trimming stripped 6 bases from V and 6 bases from J, with 14 bases between. CDR3 DNA sequence: TGTGCCAGCAGACTCGGACTTTACGCTGAAGCTTTCTTT. Residues: CASRLGLYAEAFF.

The J gene is TRBJ1-5, the V gene TRBV2; 8 bases fit TRBD1. Germline CDR1 is SNHLY and CDR2 is FYNNEI. This CDR3 region has 16 residues. Trimming removed 4 bases from V and 4 bases from J; junction bases left unmatched: 9. The CDR3: CASSAGQARENQPQHF. CDR3 sequence (DNA): TGTGCCAGCAGTGCGGGACAGGCGCGCGAGAATCAGCCCCAGCATTTT.

This sequence joins TRBV5-1 and TRBJ2-3; tentative D call: TRBD2 (6 bases). The CDR3 has 15 residues. Between the trimmed V and J ends, which lost 6 bases and 4 bases, there was a span of 18 bases. Germline loops: CDR1 SGHRS, CDR2 YFSETQ. For the CDR3, the DNA is TGCGCCAGCACGCACGGAGGGCCTGTGGCAGATACGCAGTATTTT. It translates to CASTHGGPVADTQYF.

A few counts support this clone. This chain connects TRBV6-5 to TRBJ2-3; possibly TRBD2 for D (7 bases). Trimming stripped 6 bases from V and 6 bases from J, with 13 bases between. The CDR3 covers 13 residues. Per the germline V gene, CDR1 is MNHEY and CDR2 is SVGAGI. CDR3 DNA sequence: TGTGCCAGCAGCCTCCCGGGGGGCGATACGCAGTATTTT. Encoded protein: CASSLPGGDTQYF.

J is TRBJ2-3 and V is TRBV10-3, with 13 bases aligning to TRBD2. The CDR3 has 21 amino acids. Germline CDR1 is ENHRY and CDR2 is SYGVKD. The V gene end was trimmed by 0 bases and the J gene end by 4 bases; junction bases not matched to a gene: 16. Written as DNA, the CDR3 is TGTGCCATCAGTGAGTCCCCACTAGCGGGAGGGCCTAAAAGGGCTCCAGATACGCAGTATTTT. This sequence encodes CAISESPLAGGPKRAPDTQYF.

The chain is built from TRBV30 and TRBJ2-5, with TRBD1 matching 7 bases. The germline V gene encodes CDR1 GTSNPN and CDR2 SVGIG (reference sequence). The CDR3 runs 11 residues. J lost 3 bases, V lost 8 bases, and 3 bases had no gene match. This CDR3 reads CASDREETQYF. CDR3 DNA sequence: TGTGCCAGTGACAGGGAAGAGACCCAGTACTTC.

The genes are TRBV10-2 and TRBJ2-5; TRBD1 is a possible D gene (5 bases). The end of the DNA is better explained by TRBJ2-7, so the J call may be wrong. This CDR3 spans 11 amino acids. From germline, CDR1 is WSHSY and CDR2 SAAADI. This CDR3 is CASGQGNEQYF. CDR3 sequence (DNA): TGCGCCAGCGGCCAGGGAAACGAGCAGTACTTC.

The chain employs TRBV19 and TRBJ1-4; tentative D call: TRBD1 (5 bases). The V and J ends lost 3 bases and 6 bases respectively, with 17 bases between them. Germline V CDR1 and CDR2: LNHDA, SQIVND (reference sequence). The CDR3 is made up of 16 amino acids. Written as DNA, the CDR3 is TGTGCCAGTAGTATGGAACACGCGGGGGAGGATGAAAAACTGTTTTTT. Its protein product is CASSMEHAGEDEKLFF.